These 11 T cell receptor beta chains came from one sample sequenced in a study of human T cells and chemical hapten exposure (dated by TCRdb to about 2021). Explained via the paper, the time point label denotes: patch test 2, 6 weeks after DPC sensitization. The treatment or condition tag for this specimen amounts to: therapeutic diphenylcyclopropenone sensitization with weekly scalp DPC. To prepare the library, RACE was applied. TCRdb names NextSeq 500 as the instrument used. TCRdb cleaned the public reads at Q25 with fastp, built clones with MiXCR and kept in-frame beta chains. For every CDR3 protein sequence, its rows merge into one entry that carries the most common genes and DNA. This sample gives approximately 85,000 distinct CDR3 sequences in total; roughly a tenth of them show up just once. The ten top clones hold 2% to 2.5% of the sample. Specimen: whole blood, collected in connection with sensitization to the hapten diphenylcyclopropenone (DPC). The receptor source for this set is a woman between 25 and 40 years old with alopecia areata. Some clones in this sample may be carry-over from other donors' samples.

This clonotype occurred many times. The V and J genes are TRBV5-1 and TRBJ1-2; TRBD1 agrees at 8 bases. With 2 bases clipped from V and 6 bases from J, the junction kept 6 bases outside the gene matches. The CDR3 is made up of 14 amino acids. From germline, CDR1 is SGHRS and CDR2 YFSETQ. This CDR3 reads CASSFQDRANGYTF. In DNA form, the CDR3 reads TGCGCCAGCAGCTTCCAGGACAGGGCAAATGGCTACACCTTC.

This clonotype was observed many times. The CDR3 bases are TGTGCCAGCAGCCCGACCGGGACGTTTGCTTTCTTT. This sequence encodes CASSPTGTFAFF. This chain connects TRBV11-2 to TRBJ1-1, with D perhaps TRBD1 (5 bases). V lost 5 bases and J lost 11, with 15 bases in between. The CDR3 runs to 12 residues. The V gene's germline CDR1 is SGHAT and CDR2 FQNNGV.

V is TRBV29-1 and J is TRBJ1-1; D is perhaps TRBD1 (6 bases). The germline CDR1 and CDR2 sequences are SQVTM and ANQGSEA. The ends were cut back, 7 bases at V and 5 bases at J, with 14 bases in the middle. CDR3 length: 12 residues. The CDR3 nucleotides are TGCAGCGCCGCGCTCCAGGGGACTGAAGCTTTCTTT. Encoded protein: CSAALQGTEAFF.

This clonotype was seen only once. A single base separates this from a much larger clone, so it may be a read error. This chain uses TRBV5-1 with TRBJ1-4; 8 nucleotides align to TRBD1. Per the germline V gene, CDR1 is SGHRS and CDR2 is YFSETQ. This CDR3 has 15 residues. CDR3 DNA sequence: TGCGCCAGCAGCTTGGGGACAGGGCTTGAGGAAAAACTGTCTTTT. Its protein product is CASSLGTGLEEKLSF.

The CDR3 nucleotides are TGTGCCAGCAGCCCATACCGACTAGCGGGGAGCACAGATACGCAGTATTTT. The encoded protein is CASSPYRLAGSTDTQYF. The V and J genes are TRBV7-2 and TRBJ2-3; TRBD2 matches 11 bases. CDR1 SGHTA and CDR2 FQGNSA come from the germline V gene. This CDR3 region has 17 residues. Trimming removed 5 bases from V and 0 bases from J; junction bases left unmatched: 7. Looking up the rest from reference TRBV7-2 and TRBJ2-3 gives the full variable domain: GAGVSQSPSNKVTEKGKDVELRCDPISGHTALYWYRQSLGQGLEFLIYFQGNSAPDKSGLPSDRFSAERTGGSVSTLTIQRTQQEDSAVYLCASSPYRLAGSTDTQYFGPGTRLTVL.

The V gene is TRBV7-8, the J gene TRBJ1-5; D is ambiguous. The CDR3 has 14 residues. Trimming stripped 5 bases from V and 4 bases from J, with 12 bases between. Germline CDR1 reads SGHVS; CDR2 reads FQNEAQ. CDR3 sequence reads: CASSTTDYNQPQHF. The CDR3, as DNA: TGTGCCAGCAGCACCACCGATTATAATCAGCCCCAGCATTTT. Drawing the rest from reference TRBV7-8 and TRBJ1-5, the complete variable domain is GAGVSQSPRYKVAKRGQDVALRCDPISGHVSLFWYQQALGQGPEFLTYFQNEAQLDKSGLPSDRFFAERPEGSVSTLKIQRTQQEDSAVYLCASSTTDYNQPQHFGDGTRLSIL.

This clonotype has at least ten counts. The chain has TRBV6-2 or TRBV6-3 and TRBJ1-6; 7 bases are shared with TRBD1. In germline, CDR1 is MNHEY, CDR2 SVGEGT. V shed 6 bases, J shed 5 bases, and the junction held 4 bases outside the gene matches. CDR3 length equals 14 residues. The CDR3 DNA reads as TGTGCCAGCAGAAGGACAGGAGATAATTCACCCCTCCACTTT. Its protein product is CASRRTGDNSPLHF.

This clonotype was detected ten times or more. The rearrangement links TRBV29-1 to TRBJ2-5; 7 nucleotides align to TRBD2. The CDR3 contains 12 residues. CDR1 and CDR2 (germline): SQVTM, ANQGSEA. V gave up 8 bases and J gave up 2 bases; unmatched junction bases: 5. CDR3: CSIGTTQETQYF. CDR3 nucleotides: TGCAGCATCGGGACTACTCAAGAGACCCAGTACTTC.

In this sample, this clonotype turned up a few times. The chain is built from TRBV5-6 and TRBJ1-4; 7 bases fit TRBD1. The CDR3 has 14 residues. Unmatched junction bases numbered 5, after V lost 4 bases and J lost 5 bases. Germline assignment: CDR1 SGHDT and CDR2 YYEEEE. CDR3 in DNA: TGTGCCAGCAGCCGGGACAGAAAAAATGAAAAACTGTTTTTT. Translated, it gives CASSRDRKNEKLFF.

The chain has TRBV20-1 and TRBJ1-1, with no clear D. V was cut by 0 bases and J by 0 bases, with 5 bases left in between. Germline CDR1 reads DFQATT; CDR2 reads SNEGSKA (reference sequence). This CDR3 is built from 13 residues. Written as DNA, the CDR3 is TGCAGTGCTAGAGACAGGTTGAACACTGAAGCTTTCTTT. It codes for CSARDRLNTEAFF.

This rearrangement joins TRBV29-1 to TRBJ2-1; unclear D gene. Germline V gene sequence: CDR1 SQVTM, CDR2 ANQGSEA. V was pared by 5 bases and J by 9 bases, with 11 bases between. This CDR3 is built from 11 residues. DNA for the CDR3: TGCAGCGTTACTACGAGTGGTGAGCAGTTCTTC. Amino acids: CSVTTSGEQFF.